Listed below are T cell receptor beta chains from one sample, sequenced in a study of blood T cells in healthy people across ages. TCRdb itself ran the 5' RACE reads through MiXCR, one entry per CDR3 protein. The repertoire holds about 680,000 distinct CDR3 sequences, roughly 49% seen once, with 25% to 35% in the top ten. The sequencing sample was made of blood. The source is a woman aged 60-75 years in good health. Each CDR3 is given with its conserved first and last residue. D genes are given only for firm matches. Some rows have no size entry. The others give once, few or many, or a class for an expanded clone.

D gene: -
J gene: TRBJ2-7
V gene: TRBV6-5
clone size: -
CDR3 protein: CASSYRDWGRESYEQYF
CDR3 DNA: TGTGCCAGCAGTTACCGGGACTGGGGGCGGGAATCCTACGAGCAGTACTTC

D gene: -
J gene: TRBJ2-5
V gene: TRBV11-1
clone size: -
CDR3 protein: CASSLKTTYQETQYF
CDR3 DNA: TGTGCCAGCAGCTTAAAAACTACGTACCAAGAGACCCAGTACTTC

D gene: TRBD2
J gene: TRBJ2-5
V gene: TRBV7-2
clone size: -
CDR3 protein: CASSRTSGKSGETQYF
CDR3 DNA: TGTGCCAGCAGCAGGACTAGCGGGAAGTCGGGGGAGACCCAGTACTTC

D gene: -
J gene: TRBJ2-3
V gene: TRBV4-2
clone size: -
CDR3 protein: CASSGSGYTDTQYF
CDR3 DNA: TGTGCCAGCAGCGGGTCAGGGTACACAGATACGCAGTATTTT

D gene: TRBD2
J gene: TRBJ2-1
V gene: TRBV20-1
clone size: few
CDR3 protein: CSARGTSGLNEQFF
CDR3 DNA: TGCAGTGCTAGGGGGACTAGCGGCCTCAATGAGCAGTTCTTC

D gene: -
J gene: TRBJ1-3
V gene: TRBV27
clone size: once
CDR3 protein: CASSLSPRSGNTIYF
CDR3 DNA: TGTGCCAGCAGTTTAAGCCCCCGGTCTGGAAACACCATATATTTT

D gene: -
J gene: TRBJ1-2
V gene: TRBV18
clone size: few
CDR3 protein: CASSPSGDGYTF
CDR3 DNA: TGTGCCAGCTCACCATCCGGGGATGGCTACACCTTC

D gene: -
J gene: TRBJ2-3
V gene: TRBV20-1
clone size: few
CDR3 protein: CSAPNDRRTDTQYF
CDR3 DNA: TGCAGTGCACCGAATGACAGGCGCACAGATACGCAGTATTTT

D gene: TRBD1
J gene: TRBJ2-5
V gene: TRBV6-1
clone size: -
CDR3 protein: CASTEGAAGYF
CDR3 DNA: TGTGCCAGCACTGAGGGGGCGGCGGGGTACTTC

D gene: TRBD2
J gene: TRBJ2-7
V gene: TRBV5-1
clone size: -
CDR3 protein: CASSLLAGHLEQYF
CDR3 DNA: TGCGCCAGCAGCTTACTAGCGGGACACCTCGAGCAGTACTTC

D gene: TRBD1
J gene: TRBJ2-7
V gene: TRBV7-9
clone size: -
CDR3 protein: CASSSNKGTAVSYEQYF
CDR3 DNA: TGTGCCAGCAGCTCGAACAAAGGGACAGCCGTATCCTACGAGCAGTACTTC

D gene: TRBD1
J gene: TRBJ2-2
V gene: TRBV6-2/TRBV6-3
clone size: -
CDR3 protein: CASSSPGTGTAGELFF
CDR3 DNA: TGTGCCAGCAGTTCCCCCGGGACAGGGACGGCCGGGGAGCTGTTTTTT

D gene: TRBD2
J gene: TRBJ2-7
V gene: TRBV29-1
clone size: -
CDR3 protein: CSAGGTYEQYF
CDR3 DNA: TGCAGCGCGGGGGGTACCTACGAGCAGTACTTC

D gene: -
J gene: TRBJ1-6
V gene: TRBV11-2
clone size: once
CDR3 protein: CASSHGSLSSYNSPLHF
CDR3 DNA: TGTGCCAGCAGCCACGGCAGTCTAAGCTCCTATAATTCACCCCTCCACTTT

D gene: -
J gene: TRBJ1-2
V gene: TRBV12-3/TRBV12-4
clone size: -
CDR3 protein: CASSLSPGVYGYTF
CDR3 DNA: TGTGCCAGCAGTTTAAGTCCAGGGGTCTATGGCTACACCTTC

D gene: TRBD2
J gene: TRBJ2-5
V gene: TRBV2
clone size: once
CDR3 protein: CASPGTSARGQATQYF
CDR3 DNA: TGTGCCAGCCCCGGGACTAGCGCCCGCGGACAAGCGACCCAGTACTTC

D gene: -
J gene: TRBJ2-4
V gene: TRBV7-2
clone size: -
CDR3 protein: CASSFTVSKNIQYF
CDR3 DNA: TGTGCCAGCAGCTTTACCGTCTCCAAAAACATTCAGTACTTC

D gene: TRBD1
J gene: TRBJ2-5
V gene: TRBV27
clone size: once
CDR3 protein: CASSATRDRGTQYF
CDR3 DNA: TGTGCCAGCAGTGCAACCCGGGACAGGGGGACCCAGTACTTC

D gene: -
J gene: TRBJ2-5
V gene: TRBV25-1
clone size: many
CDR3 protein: CASSGAGQTQETQYF
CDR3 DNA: TGTGCCAGCAGCGGGGCAGGACAGACTCAAGAGACCCAGTACTTC

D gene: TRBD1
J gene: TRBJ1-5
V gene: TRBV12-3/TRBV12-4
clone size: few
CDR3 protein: CASSRTGELNQPQHF
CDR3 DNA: TGTGCCAGCAGCCGGACAGGGGAATTGAATCAGCCCCAGCATTTT

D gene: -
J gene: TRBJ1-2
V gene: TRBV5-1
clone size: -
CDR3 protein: CASSLALQDHYGYTF
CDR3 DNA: TGCGCCAGCAGCTTGGCCCTACAGGACCACTATGGCTACACCTTC

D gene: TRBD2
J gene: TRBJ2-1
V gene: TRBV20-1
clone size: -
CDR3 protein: CSAPAGGGYNEQFF
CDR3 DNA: TGCAGTGCCCCAGCGGGAGGGGGCTACAATGAGCAGTTCTTC

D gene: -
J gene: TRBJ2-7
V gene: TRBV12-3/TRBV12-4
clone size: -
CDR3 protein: CASSLWELPSYEQYF
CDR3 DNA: TGTGCCAGCAGTTTATGGGAACTACCCTCCTACGAGCAGTACTTC

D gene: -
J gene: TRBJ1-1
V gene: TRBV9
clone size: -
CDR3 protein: CASSVQAENTEAFF
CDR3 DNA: TGTGCCAGCAGCGTACAAGCCGAGAACACTGAAGCTTTCTTT

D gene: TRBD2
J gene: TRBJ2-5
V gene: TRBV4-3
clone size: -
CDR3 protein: CASSQGEKREGETQYF
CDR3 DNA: TGCGCCAGCAGCCAAGGGGAGAAACGGGAGGGCGAGACCCAGTACTTC

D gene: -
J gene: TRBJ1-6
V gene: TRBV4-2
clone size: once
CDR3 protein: CASSQGGRVISPLHF
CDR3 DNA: TGTGCCAGCAGCCAAGGTGGTAGGGTTATTTCACCCCTCCACTTT

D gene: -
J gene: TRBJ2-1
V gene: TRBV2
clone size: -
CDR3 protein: CASSVYGDEQFF
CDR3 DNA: TGTGCCAGCAGTGTTTACGGTGATGAGCAGTTCTTC

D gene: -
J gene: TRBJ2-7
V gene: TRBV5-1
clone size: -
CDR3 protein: CASSLDPGLVAYEQYF
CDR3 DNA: TGCGCCAGCAGCTTGGACCCGGGACTCGTGGCCTACGAGCAGTACTTC

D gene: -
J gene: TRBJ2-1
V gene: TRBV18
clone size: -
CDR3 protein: CASQVLAQYNEQFF
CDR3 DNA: TGTGCCAGCCAGGTGTTAGCCCAGTACAATGAGCAGTTCTTC

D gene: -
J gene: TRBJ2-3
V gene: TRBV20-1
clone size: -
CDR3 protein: CSARDLNTDTQYF
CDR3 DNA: TGCAGTGCCAGAGACCTTAACACAGATACGCAGTATTTT

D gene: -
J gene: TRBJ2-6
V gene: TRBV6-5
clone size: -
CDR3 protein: CASSYLGVGANVLTF
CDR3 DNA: TGTGCCAGCAGTTACTTGGGGGTTGGGGCCAACGTCCTGACTTTC

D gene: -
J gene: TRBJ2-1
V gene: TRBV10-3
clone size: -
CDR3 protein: CATGRLESYNEQFF
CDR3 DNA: TGTGCCACCGGCCGGCTAGAGTCCTACAATGAGCAGTTCTTC

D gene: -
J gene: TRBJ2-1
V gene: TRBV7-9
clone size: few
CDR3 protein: CASTDYNEQFF
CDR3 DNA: TGTGCCAGCACCGATTACAATGAGCAGTTCTTC

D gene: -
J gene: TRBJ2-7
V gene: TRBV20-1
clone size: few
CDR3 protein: CTSALGGGYEQYF
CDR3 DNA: TGCACCTCTGCTCTAGGTGGGGGGTACGAGCAGTACTTC

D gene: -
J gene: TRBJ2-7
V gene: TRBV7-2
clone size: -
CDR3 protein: CASNPVYTNEQYF
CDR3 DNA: TGTGCCAGCAACCCCGTTTATACTAACGAGCAGTACTTC

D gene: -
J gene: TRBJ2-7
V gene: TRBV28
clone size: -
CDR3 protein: CASSLSPGGEQYF
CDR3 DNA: TGTGCCAGCAGTTTATCCCCAGGAGGCGAGCAGTACTTC

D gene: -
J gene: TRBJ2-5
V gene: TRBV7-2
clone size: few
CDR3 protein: CASSLGQLVQETQYF
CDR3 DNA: TGTGCCAGCAGCTTAGGACAGCTAGTCCAAGAGACCCAGTACTTC

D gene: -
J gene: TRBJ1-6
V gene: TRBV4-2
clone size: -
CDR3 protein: CASSQDSTRGSNSPPHF
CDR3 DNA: TGTGCCAGCAGCCAAGACAGCACCCGGGGTTCCAATTCACCCCCCCACTTT

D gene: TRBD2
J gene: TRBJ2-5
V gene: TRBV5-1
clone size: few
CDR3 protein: CASSIAGGEETQYF
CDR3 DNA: TGCGCCAGCAGTATAGCGGGAGGTGAGGAGACCCAGTACTTC

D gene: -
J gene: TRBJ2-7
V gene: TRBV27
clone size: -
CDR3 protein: CASGGYSYEQYF
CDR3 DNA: TGTGCCAGCGGAGGGTATTCCTACGAGCAGTACTTC

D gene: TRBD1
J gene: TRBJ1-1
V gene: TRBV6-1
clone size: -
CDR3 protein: CASKPDRVGTEAFF
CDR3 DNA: TGTGCCAGCAAACCGGACAGGGTGGGCACTGAAGCTTTCTTT

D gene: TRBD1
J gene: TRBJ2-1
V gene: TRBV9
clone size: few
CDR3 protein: CASSAPTGRTSNEQFF
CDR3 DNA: TGTGCCAGCAGCGCCCCGACAGGGAGAACGTCCAATGAGCAGTTCTTC

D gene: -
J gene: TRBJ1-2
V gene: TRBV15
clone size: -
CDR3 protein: CATSRDYDRSTSLANYGYTF
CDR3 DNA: TGTGCCACCAGCAGAGACTACGACAGGAGTACCTCTCTAGCTAACTATGGCTACACCTTC

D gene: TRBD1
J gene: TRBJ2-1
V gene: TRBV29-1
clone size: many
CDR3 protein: CSVDRGRSNEQFF
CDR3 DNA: TGCAGCGTTGACAGGGGGCGCAGCAATGAGCAGTTCTTC

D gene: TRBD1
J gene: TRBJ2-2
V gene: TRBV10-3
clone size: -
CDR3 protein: CAISEMGQGSTGELFF
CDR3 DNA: TGTGCCATCAGTGAGATGGGACAGGGCAGCACCGGGGAGCTGTTTTTT

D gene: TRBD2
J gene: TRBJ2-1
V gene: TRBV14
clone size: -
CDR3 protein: CASSRPVWAGVGNEQFF
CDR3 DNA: TGTGCCAGCAGCCGCCCCGTGTGGGCGGGAGTTGGCAATGAGCAGTTCTTC

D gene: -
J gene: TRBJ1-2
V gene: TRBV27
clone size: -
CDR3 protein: CASSSIRGVTNYSYTF
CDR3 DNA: TGTGCCAGCAGTTCAATCCGGGGGGTAACTAACTATAGCTACACCTTC

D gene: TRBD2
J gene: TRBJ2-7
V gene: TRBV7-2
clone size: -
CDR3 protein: CASSLAAGGGYEQYF
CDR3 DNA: TGTGCCAGCAGCTTAGCAGCGGGAGGTGGGTACGAGCAGTACTTC

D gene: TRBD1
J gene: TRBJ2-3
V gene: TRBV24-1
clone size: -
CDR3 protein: CATSTRETGKTLGDTQYF
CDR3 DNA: TGTGCCACCAGTACCAGAGAGACAGGGAAAACGCTAGGAGATACGCAGTATTTT

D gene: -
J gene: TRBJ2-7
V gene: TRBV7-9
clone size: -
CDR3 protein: CASSRAGHTKDEQYF
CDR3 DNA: TGTGCCAGCAGCCGAGCGGGACATACGAAGGACGAGCAGTACTTC

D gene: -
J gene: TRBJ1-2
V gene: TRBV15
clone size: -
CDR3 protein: CATSRGWGSGCGYTF
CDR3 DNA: TGTGCCACCAGCAGAGGATGGGGGAGCGGGTGTGGCTACACCTTC

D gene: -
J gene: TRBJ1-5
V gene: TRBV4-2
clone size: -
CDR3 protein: CASSHSGPRQPQHF
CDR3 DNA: TGTGCCAGCAGCCATTCCGGGCCCCGGCAGCCCCAGCATTTT

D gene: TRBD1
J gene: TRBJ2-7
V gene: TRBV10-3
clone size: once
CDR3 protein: CAISVILAGTGLSEQYF
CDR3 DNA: TGTGCCATCAGTGTTATTCTCGCTGGGACAGGTCTTTCCGAGCAGTACTTC

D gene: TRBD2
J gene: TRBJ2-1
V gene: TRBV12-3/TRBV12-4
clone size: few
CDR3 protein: CASHWTSGQGFEQFF
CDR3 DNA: TGTGCCAGCCACTGGACTAGCGGACAAGGCTTTGAGCAGTTCTTC

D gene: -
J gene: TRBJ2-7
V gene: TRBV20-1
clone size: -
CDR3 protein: CSARDPGTGSYEQYF
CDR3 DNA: TGCAGTGCTAGAGACCCCGGGACTGGGTCCTACGAGCAGTACTTC

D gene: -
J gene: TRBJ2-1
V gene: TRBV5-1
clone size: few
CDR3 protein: CASSAERTIADEQFF
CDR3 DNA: TGCGCCAGCAGCGCCGAGCGGACGATCGCGGATGAGCAGTTCTTC